This T cell receptor (beta chain) is from a study of blood T cell repertoires in COVID-19. Study overall: Acute and convalescent COVID-19 specimens originated in the United States, Italy and Spain. T cells, B-cell-depleted T cells, or PBMCs provided the cDNA or gDNA that served as material.

This clone is a singleton in its sample. Per the germline V gene, CDR1 is LGHNA and CDR2 is YSLEER. CDR3 length: 16 residues. The junction had 4 bases not matched to a gene; V was cut back by 1 base and J by 2 bases. Per the original data handling: The authors estimated nucleated cell counts from reference gene primer amplification. Method: immunoSEQ multiplex PCR; TCRdb's copy keeps in-frame clones and lacks some. V, J and clone size reflect that table, while D and trimming were determined from the DNA. There are some 70,000 clones in the sample; 88% occur only once, and about 2.3% lies in the top ten.

The sequenced material came from peripheral blood. This clonotype was obtained from a human donor in a cohort sampled during active COVID-19. The chain joins TRBV4-3 to TRBJ2-3; 9 bases are a match to TRBD1. The CDR3 bases are TGCGCCAGCAGCCAAGGGGGACAGGGAACCACAGATACGCAGTATTTT. Translating it yields CASSQGGQGTTDTQYF.